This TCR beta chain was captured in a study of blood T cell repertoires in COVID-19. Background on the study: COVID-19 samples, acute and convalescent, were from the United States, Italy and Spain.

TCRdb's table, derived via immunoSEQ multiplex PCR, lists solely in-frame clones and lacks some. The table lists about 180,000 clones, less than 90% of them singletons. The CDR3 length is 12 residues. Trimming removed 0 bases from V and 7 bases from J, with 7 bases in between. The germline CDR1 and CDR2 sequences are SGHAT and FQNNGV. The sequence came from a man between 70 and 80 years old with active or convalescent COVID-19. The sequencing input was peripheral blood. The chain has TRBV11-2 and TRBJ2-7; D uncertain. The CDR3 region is CASSLDYIEQYF. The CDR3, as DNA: TGTGCCAGCAGCTTAGATTATATTGAGCAGTACTTC.